This T cell receptor (beta chain) stems from a study of T-cell memory formation after mild COVID-19. TCRdb independently ran MiXCR on the 5' RACE reads; one entry per CDR3 protein. The table records 470,000 or so distinct CDR3 sequences, more than 20% of them present only once. This clonotype was found many times. What it binds is not known. General study findings and limits: A balance of CD4 and CD8 characterized clones contracting day 15 to 85, whereas later expanders leaned CD4+.

Trimming removed 0 bases from V and 0 bases from J, with 9 bases in between. CDR1 and CDR2 (germline): SQVTM, ANQGSEA. This CDR3 is 14 amino acids long. The source is an adult woman who had mild COVID-19 (a few samples of this study predate the infection). Cell type and time point are not known. The chain carries TRBV29-1 and TRBJ2-7; the D gene could be TRBD1 or TRBD2 (5 bases each). Specimen: PBMCs or a T cell subset sorted from them (not recorded which). The CDR3 loop reads CSVEDPGPSYEQYF. CDR3 DNA: TGCAGCGTTGAAGACCCGGGACCCTCCTACGAGCAGTACTTC.